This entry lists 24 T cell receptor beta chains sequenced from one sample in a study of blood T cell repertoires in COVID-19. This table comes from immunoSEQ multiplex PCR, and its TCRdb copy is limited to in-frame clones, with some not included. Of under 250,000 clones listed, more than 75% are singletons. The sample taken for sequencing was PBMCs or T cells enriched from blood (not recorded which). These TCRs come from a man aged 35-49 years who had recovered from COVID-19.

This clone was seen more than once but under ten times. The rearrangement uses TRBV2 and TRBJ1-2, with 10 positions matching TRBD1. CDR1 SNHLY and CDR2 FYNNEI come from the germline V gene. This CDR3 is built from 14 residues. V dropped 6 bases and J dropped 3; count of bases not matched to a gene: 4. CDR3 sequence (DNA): TGTGCCAGCAGCCCAGGACAGGGGGACTATGGCTACACCTTC. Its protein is CASSPGQGDYGYTF. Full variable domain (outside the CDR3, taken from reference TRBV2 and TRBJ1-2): EPEVTQTPSHQVTQMGQEVILRCVPISNHLYFYWYRQILGQKVEFLVSFYNNEISEKSEIFDDQFSVERPDGSNFTLKIRSTKLEDSAMYFCASSPGQGDYGYTFGSGTRLTVV.

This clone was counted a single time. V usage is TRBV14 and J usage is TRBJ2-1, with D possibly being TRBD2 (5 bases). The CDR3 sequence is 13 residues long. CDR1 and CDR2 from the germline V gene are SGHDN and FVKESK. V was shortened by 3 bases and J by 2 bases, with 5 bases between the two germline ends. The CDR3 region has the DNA TGTGCCAGCAGCCACGGGGCCTACAATGAGCAGTTCTTC. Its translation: CASSHGAYNEQFF.

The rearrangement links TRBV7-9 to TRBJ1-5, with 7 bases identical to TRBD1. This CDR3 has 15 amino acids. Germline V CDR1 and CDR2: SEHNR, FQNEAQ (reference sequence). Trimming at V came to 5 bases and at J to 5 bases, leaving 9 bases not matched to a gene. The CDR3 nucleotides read TGTGCCAGCAGCCGAACAGGGGATGGTTATCAGCCCCAGCATTTT. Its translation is CASSRTGDGYQPQHF.

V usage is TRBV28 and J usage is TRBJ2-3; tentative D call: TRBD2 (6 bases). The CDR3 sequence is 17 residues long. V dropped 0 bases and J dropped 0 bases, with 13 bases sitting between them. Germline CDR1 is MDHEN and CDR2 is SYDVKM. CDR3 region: CASSLWRAGTSTDTQYF. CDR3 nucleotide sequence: TGTGCCAGCAGTTTATGGAGGGCGGGAACTAGCACAGATACGCAGTATTTT.

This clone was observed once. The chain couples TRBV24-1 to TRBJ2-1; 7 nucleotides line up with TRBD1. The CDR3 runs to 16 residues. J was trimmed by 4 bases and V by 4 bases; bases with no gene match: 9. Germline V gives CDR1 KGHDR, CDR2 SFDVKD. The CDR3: CATSDQIPRGYNEQFF. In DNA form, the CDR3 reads TGTGCCACCAGTGACCAAATCCCCAGGGGGTACAATGAGCAGTTCTTC.

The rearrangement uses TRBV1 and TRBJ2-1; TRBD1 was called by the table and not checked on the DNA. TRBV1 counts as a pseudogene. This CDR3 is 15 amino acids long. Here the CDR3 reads CTSSPPGQGACEQFF. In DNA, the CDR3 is TGCACCAGCAGCCCACCGGGACAGGGGGCGTGTGAGCAGTTCTTC.

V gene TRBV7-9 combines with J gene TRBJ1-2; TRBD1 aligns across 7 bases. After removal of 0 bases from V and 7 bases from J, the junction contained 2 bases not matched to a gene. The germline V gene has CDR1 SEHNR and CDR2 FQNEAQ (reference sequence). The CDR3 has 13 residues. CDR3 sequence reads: CASSLAGQRGYTF. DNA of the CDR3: TGTGCCAGCAGCTTAGCGGGACAGCGTGGCTACACCTTC.

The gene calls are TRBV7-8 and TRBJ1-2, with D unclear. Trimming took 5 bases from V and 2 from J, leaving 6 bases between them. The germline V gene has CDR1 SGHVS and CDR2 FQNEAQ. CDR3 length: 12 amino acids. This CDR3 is CASSLQNYGYTF. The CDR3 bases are TGTGCCAGCAGCCTACAGAACTATGGCTACACCTTC.

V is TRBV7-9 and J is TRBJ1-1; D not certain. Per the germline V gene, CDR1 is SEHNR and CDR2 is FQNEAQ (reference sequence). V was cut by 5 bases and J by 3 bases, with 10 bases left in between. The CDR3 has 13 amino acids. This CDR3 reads CASSPSRDTEAFF. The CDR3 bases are TGTGCCAGCAGCCCCTCGAGGGACACTGAAGCTTTCTTT.

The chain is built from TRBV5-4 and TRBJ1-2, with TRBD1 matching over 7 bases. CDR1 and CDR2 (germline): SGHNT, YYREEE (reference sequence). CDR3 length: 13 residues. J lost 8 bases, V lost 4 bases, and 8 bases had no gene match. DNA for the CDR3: TGTGCCAGCAGCCCCGGACAGGCGCAAGGCTACACCTTC. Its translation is CASSPGQAQGYTF.

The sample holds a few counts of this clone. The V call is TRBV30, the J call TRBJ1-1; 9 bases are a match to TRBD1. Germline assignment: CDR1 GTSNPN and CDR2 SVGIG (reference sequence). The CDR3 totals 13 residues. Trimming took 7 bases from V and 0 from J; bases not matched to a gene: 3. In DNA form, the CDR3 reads TGTGCCTCACAGGGGGCCGTGAACACTGAAGCTTTCTTT. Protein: CASQGAVNTEAFF.

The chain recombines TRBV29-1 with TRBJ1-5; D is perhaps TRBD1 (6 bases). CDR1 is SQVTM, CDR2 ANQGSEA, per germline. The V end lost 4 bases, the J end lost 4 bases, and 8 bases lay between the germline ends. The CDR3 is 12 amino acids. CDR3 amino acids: CSVGQANQPQHF. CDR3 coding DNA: TGCAGCGTTGGACAGGCGAATCAGCCCCAGCATTTT.

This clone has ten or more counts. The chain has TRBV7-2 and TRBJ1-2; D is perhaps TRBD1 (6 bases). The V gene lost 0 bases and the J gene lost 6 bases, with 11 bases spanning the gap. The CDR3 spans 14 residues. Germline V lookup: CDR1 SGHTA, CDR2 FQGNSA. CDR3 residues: CASSLASGDHGYTF. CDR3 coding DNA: TGTGCCAGCAGCTTAGCCTCAGGGGACCATGGCTACACCTTC.

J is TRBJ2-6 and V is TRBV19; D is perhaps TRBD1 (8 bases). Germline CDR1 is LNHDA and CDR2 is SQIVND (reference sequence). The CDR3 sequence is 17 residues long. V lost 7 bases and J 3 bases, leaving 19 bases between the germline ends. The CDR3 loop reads CASISTGGDFGANVLTF. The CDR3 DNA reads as TGTGCCAGTATTTCCACAGGGGGGGACTTTGGGGCCAACGTCCTGACTTTC.

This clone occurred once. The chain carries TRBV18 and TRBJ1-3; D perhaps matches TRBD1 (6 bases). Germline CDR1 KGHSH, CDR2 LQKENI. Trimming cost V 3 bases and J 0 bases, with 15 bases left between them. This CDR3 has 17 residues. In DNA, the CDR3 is TGTGCCAGCTCACCCCGACGAGGGGGGGACTCTGGAAACACCATATATTTT. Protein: CASSPRRGGDSGNTIYF.

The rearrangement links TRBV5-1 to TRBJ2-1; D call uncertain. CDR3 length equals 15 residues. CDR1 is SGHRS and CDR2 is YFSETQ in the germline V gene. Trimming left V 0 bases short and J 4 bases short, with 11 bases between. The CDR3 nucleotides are TGCGCCAGCAGCTTGGTCCTAACCCCGTACAATGAGCAGTTCTTC. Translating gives CASSLVLTPYNEQFF.

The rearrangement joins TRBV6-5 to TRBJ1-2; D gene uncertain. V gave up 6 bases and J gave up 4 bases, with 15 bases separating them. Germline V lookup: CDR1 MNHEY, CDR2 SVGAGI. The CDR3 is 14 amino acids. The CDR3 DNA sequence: TGTGCCAGCAGCTCCCGAGGCCTCCCCTATGGCTACACCTTC. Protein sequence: CASSSRGLPYGYTF.

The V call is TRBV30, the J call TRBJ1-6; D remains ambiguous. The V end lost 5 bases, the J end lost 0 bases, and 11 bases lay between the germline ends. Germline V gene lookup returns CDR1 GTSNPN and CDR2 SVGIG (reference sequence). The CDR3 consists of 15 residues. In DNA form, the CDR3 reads TGTGCCTGGGGCCCTTGGAGCTCCTATAATTCACCCCTCCACTTT. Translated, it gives CAWGPWSSYNSPLHF.

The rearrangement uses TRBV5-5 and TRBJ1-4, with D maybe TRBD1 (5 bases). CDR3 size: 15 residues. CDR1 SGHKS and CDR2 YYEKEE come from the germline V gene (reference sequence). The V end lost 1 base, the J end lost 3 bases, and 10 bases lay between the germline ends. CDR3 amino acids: CASSLRGGPNEKLFF. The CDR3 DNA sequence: TGTGCCAGCAGCTTGCGCGGGGGTCCTAATGAAAAACTGTTTTTT.

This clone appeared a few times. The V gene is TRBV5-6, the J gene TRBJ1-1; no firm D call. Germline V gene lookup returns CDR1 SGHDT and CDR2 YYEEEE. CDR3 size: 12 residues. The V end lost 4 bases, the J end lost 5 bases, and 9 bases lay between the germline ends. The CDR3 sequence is CASSPSRTEAFF. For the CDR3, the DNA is TGTGCCAGCAGCCCGTCCCGGACTGAAGCTTTCTTT.

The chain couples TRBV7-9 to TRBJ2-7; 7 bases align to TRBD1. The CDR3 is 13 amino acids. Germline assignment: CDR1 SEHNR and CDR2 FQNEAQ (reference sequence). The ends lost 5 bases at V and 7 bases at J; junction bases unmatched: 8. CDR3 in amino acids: CASSRTGLGEQYF. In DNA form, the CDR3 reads TGTGCCAGCAGCCGGACAGGCCTGGGGGAGCAGTACTTC.

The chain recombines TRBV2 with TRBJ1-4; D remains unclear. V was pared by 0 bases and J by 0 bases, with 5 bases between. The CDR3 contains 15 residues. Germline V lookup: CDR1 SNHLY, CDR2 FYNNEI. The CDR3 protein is CASSEARATNEKLFF. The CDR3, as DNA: TGTGCCAGCAGTGAAGCGAGAGCAACTAATGAAAAACTGTTTTTT.

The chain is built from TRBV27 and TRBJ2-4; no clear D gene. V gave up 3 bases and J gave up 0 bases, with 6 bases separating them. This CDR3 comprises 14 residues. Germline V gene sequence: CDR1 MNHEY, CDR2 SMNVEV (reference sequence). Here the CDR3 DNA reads TGTGCCAGCAGTTTGACACAAGCCAAAAACATTCAGTACTTC. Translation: CASSLTQAKNIQYF.

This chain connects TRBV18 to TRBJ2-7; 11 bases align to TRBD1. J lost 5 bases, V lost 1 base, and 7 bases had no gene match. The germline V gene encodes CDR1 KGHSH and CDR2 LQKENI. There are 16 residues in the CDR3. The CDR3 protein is CASSPRLGQGADEQYF. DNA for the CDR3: TGTGCCAGCTCACCACGTCTAGGACAGGGGGCGGACGAGCAGTACTTC.